This T cell receptor beta chain appears in the sequencing data of a study of shared clonotypes between healthy human individuals. Regarding this clone: Its antigen remains unidentified.

General observations from the study: It was the non-shared clonotypes that had lower generation probabilities than clonotypes shared by all four donors.

Germline CDR1 SGHRS, CDR2 YFSETQ. The CDR3 contains 13 residues. V lost 4 bases and J 3 bases, leaving 11 bases between the germline ends. The donor cohort consisted entirely of Caucasian adults residing in Nashville, Tennessee. Under the authors' procedure: Filtering differed for immunoSEQ, which gave only junction sequences without quality scores. The table came from immunoSEQ multiplex PCR; TCRdb's copy has only in-frame clones and leaves some out. V, J and clone size derive from that table, while D and trimming were established from the DNA sequence. The sample lists about 1 million clones; about 74% were seen once.

Sequenced material: memory CD4+ T cells sorted from blood. As for subset: CD45RA-negative fraction. The J gene is TRBJ2-7, the V gene TRBV5-1, with D possibly TRBD2 on 5 matching bases. The sequence was collected from a man aged 18-30 years in good health. CDR3 coding DNA: TGCGCCAGCAGCCCGGGGATGATCTACGAGCAGTACTTC. It yields the protein CASSPGMIYEQYF.